The text below deals with one T cell receptor beta chain. This CDR3 region has 15 residues. V gave up 3 bases and J gave up 2 bases; unmatched junction bases: 6. The germline gives CDR1 SGHRS, CDR2 YFSETQ. The entry originates in a study of shared clonotypes between healthy human individuals. Using immunoSEQ multiplex PCR, the repertoire was profiled, and TCRdb retains in-frame clones only, with some absent. In the table there are over 2 million clones, 85% to 95% of which are singletons. The clonotype comes from a man aged 18 to 35 in good health. Source material: naive CD4+ T cells sorted from blood. The subset denotes: CD45RA+ positively selected. This chain uses TRBV5-1 with TRBJ2-3, with 7 bases that match TRBD2. CDR3 bases: TGCGCCAGCAGCTCCGGGGGGACGGTCACAGATACGCAGTATTTT. It codes for CASSSGGTVTDTQYF.